This T cell receptor beta chain derives from a study of vaccination and CD4 T cells after COVID-19. About this clonotype: Its target is unknown.

Germline CDR1 reads MNHEY; CDR2 reads SVGEGT. This CDR3 region has 13 residues. Trimming took 6 bases from V and 6 from J, leaving 15 bases between them. As for treatment: roughly 11-day PBMC culture with coronavirus spike peptide pools or control peptides (ViraFEST assay). CD4+ T cells that had been cultured provided DNA sequenced with the Oncomine TCR Beta short-read assay. Genomic DNA was extracted from cultured CD4+ T cells. MiXCR was run by TCRdb on the PCR reads, yielding one entry per CDR3 protein. Of about 18,000 distinct CDR3 sequences listed, around 60% are singletons. V usage is TRBV6-2 or TRBV6-3 and J usage is TRBJ2-7; no definite D call. Specimen: CD4+ T cells from blood, cultured in vitro. The source of this sequence is a human donor who had recovered from COVID-19. The CDR3 coding sequence is TGTGCCAGCAGCCCACCCCGGTACGGCGAGCAGTACTTC. It yields the protein CASSPPRYGEQYF.